This entry lists 32 T cell receptor beta chains sequenced from one sample in a study of T-cell memory formation after mild COVID-19. TCRdb passed the 5' RACE reads through MiXCR, listing each CDR3 protein once. This table has 300,000 to 400,000 distinct CDR3 sequences, around a sixth appearing once. Sample: PBMCs or a T cell subset sorted from them (not recorded which). Every receptor here comes from a man aged 18 to 30 who had mild COVID-19 (a few samples of this study predate the infection). Cell type and time point are not known.

The chain has TRBV18 and TRBJ1-6, with a possible D match to TRBD1 (5 bases). The CDR3 length is 12 residues. V was shortened by 8 bases and J by 8 bases, with 10 bases between the two germline ends. Looked up from germline, CDR1 is KGHSH and CDR2 is LQKENI. CDR3 nucleotide sequence: TGTGCCAGCGGACACCCCGATTCACCCCTCCACTTT. It encodes CASGHPDSPLHF.

This rearrangement joins TRBV12-3 or TRBV12-4 to TRBJ2-3; TRBD2 matches at 14 bases. With 6 bases clipped from V and 5 bases from J, the junction kept 4 bases outside the gene matches. The CDR3 runs to 15 residues. CDR3 in DNA: TGTGCCAGCAGATACGGGACTAGCGGGGGAGATACGCAGTATTTT. Residues: CASRYGTSGGDTQYF.

For this clonotype: A single base separates this from a much larger clone, so it may be a read error. The chain joins TRBV6-2 or TRBV6-3 to TRBJ2-7, with unresolved D. CDR1 and CDR2 from the germline V gene are MNHEY and SVGEGT. The CDR3 is made up of 11 amino acids. V was cut by 8 bases and J by 2 bases, with 7 bases left in between. The CDR3 DNA reads as TGTGCCAGCGGTTCGGCCTACGAGCAGTACTTC. Protein product: CASGSAYEQYF.

The chain employs TRBV6-5 and TRBJ1-5; D gene uncertain. V dropped 4 bases and J dropped 2 bases, with 18 bases sitting between them. Germline V gene lookup returns CDR1 MNHEY and CDR2 SVGAGI. The CDR3 length is 17 residues. CDR3 DNA sequence: TGTGCCAGCAGTTTTCAACCCGCGTTGGCGGGCAATCAGCCCCAGCATTTT. The encoded protein is CASSFQPALAGNQPQHF.

The sample holds a few counts of this clonotype. The chain recombines TRBV2 with TRBJ2-7, with TRBD1 matching over 8 bases. The ends lost 5 bases at V and 12 bases at J; junction bases unmatched: 6. Germline values: CDR1 SNHLY, CDR2 FYNNEI. The CDR3 is made up of 11 amino acids. The CDR3 coding sequence is TGTGCCAGCAGTCCGCGACAGGGGAGGTACTTC. This gives the protein CASSPRQGRYF.

CDR3 region: CSARDPGKYEQYV. The DNA for the CDR3 is TGCAGTGCTAGAGATCCGGGAAAGTACGAGCAGTACGTC. This chain connects TRBV20-1 to TRBJ2-7; tentative D call: TRBD2 (5 bases). The CDR3 length is 13 residues. The V end was cut by 0 bases, the J end by 4 bases, with 10 bases between. CDR1 is DFQATT, CDR2 SNEGSKA, per germline (reference sequence).

In its sample, this clonotype was seen a few times. The gene calls are TRBV20-1 and TRBJ2-5, with a weak D call TRBD1 (6 bases). CDR3 length: 15 amino acids. Germline assignment: CDR1 DFQATT and CDR2 SNEGSKA (reference sequence). V was shortened by 3 bases and J by 5 bases, with 19 bases between the two germline ends. The chain's CDR3 is CSASVGGRKGETQYF. The CDR3 DNA reads TGCAGTGCTAGTGTAGGGGGACGGAAGGGTGAGACCCAGTACTTC.

This clonotype was detected only a few times. The chain has TRBV10-1 and TRBJ2-3, with 8 nucleotides matching TRBD2. From germline, CDR1 is WNHNN and CDR2 SYGVQD (reference sequence). CDR3 size: 15 residues. With 0 bases clipped from V and 4 bases from J, the junction kept 3 bases outside the gene matches. Here the CDR3 DNA reads TGCGCCAGCAGTGAGTCGACGGGGGGGGCAGATACGCAGTATTTT. Its translation: CASSESTGGADTQYF.

The J gene is TRBJ2-1, the V gene TRBV20-1; 9 bases match TRBD1. Germline assignment: CDR1 DFQATT and CDR2 SNEGSKA (reference sequence). The CDR3 length is 14 residues. With V trimmed by 3 bases and J by 7 bases, 7 bases remained unmatched. For the CDR3, the DNA is TGCAGTGCTAGCCCGGGACAGGGTTTTAATGAGCAGTTCTTC. Its translation is CSASPGQGFNEQFF.

This clonotype was seen only a few times. The rearrangement uses TRBV5-4 and TRBJ1-1; D gene uncertain. CDR1 and CDR2 from the germline V gene are SGHNT and YYREEE (reference sequence). This CDR3 has 14 residues. V lost 1 base to trimming and J lost 0 bases, with 7 bases between them. DNA for the CDR3: TGTGCCAGCAGCTTGCTCCTGGTGAACACTGAAGCTTTCTTT. Its translation is CASSLLLVNTEAFF.

The chain has TRBV5-1 and TRBJ2-5; TRBD1 matches at 9 bases. Germline V gene sequence: CDR1 SGHRS, CDR2 YFSETQ. The ends lost 5 bases at V and 5 bases at J; junction bases unmatched: 13. CDR3 size: 16 residues. CDR3 DNA: TGCGCCAGCAGATTCGGGACAGGGATAGGCGGGGAGACCCAGTACTTC. Protein product: CASRFGTGIGGETQYF.

The DNA for the CDR3 is TGTGCCAGCAGCTTGATGCAAGAGACCCAGTACTTC. It translates to CASSLMQETQYF. The chain carries TRBV7-9 and TRBJ2-5; D ambiguous. Germline CDR1 is SEHNR and CDR2 is FQNEAQ (reference sequence). Trimming left V 3 bases short and J 2 bases short, with 4 bases between. CDR3 size: 12 residues. The full variable domain, rest sourced from reference TRBV7-9 and TRBJ2-5, is DTGVSQNPRHKITKRGQNVTFRCDPISEHNRLYWYRQTLGQGPEFLTYFQNEAQLEKSRLLSDRFSAERPKGSFSTLEIQRTEQGDSAMYLCASSLMQETQYFGPGTRLLVL.

The V call is TRBV2, the J call TRBJ2-7; D gene uncertain. The germline V and J ends were trimmed by 3 bases and 6 bases, with 12 bases remaining between them. This CDR3 is built from 13 residues. Looked up from germline, CDR1 is SNHLY and CDR2 is FYNNEI. CDR3 residues: CASSDPDLPEQYF. The DNA for the CDR3 is TGTGCCAGCAGTGACCCCGATTTGCCCGAGCAGTACTTC.

This clonotype was found a few times. The V and J genes are TRBV6-6 and TRBJ2-7; TRBD2 might be the D (6 bases). Germline V gives CDR1 MNHNY, CDR2 SVGAGI (reference sequence). V was cut by 1 base and J by 4 bases, with 14 bases left in between. The CDR3 is 15 amino acids. CDR3 nucleotide sequence: TGTGCCAGCAGTTACTGGGACTCCTCAGGGTACGAGCAGTACTTC. Translation gives CASSYWDSSGYEQYF.

This clonotype was found many times. V and J are TRBV12-3 or TRBV12-4 and TRBJ2-1; TRBD1 might be the D (6 bases). The V end was cut by 7 bases, the J end by 1 base, with 14 bases between. The CDR3 has 15 residues. DNA of the CDR3: TGTGCCAGCACTACCCCCGGACAGTCCTACAATGAGCAGTTCTTC. It yields the protein CASTTPGQSYNEQFF.

This clonotype has a count of ten or more. The DNA for the CDR3 is TGTGCCAGCAGCCCGACCGGGACTAGCGGGGGCCCGGATACGCAGTATTTT. Amino acids: CASSPTGTSGGPDTQYF. This sequence joins TRBV7-2 and TRBJ2-3, with 14 bases identical to TRBD2. After removal of 5 bases from V and 6 bases from J, the junction contained 10 bases not matched to a gene. Germline values: CDR1 SGHTA, CDR2 FQGNSA. This CDR3 region has 17 residues.

There are a few counts of this clonotype. The V and J genes are TRBV11-2 and TRBJ2-1; D is perhaps TRBD1 or TRBD2 (5 bases each). V was cut by 5 bases and J by 1 base, with 15 bases left in between. Germline CDR1 reads SGHAT; CDR2 reads FQNNGV. The CDR3 is 16 amino acids. CDR3 DNA sequence: TGTGCCAGCAGCCCTATTAGGGGAGAGTCCTACAATGAGCAGTTCTTC. This encodes CASSPIRGESYNEQFF.

This clonotype occurred a few times. The J gene is TRBJ2-2, the V gene TRBV5-1; D is unresolved. This CDR3 is built from 14 residues. Trimming cost V 5 bases and J 4 bases, with 12 bases left between them. Looked up from germline, CDR1 is SGHRS and CDR2 is YFSETQ. CDR3 in amino acids: CASSSGSSTGELFF. In DNA form, the CDR3 reads TGCGCCAGCAGTTCGGGTAGTAGCACCGGGGAGCTGTTTTTT. Combining the CDR3 with reference TRBV5-1 and TRBJ2-2 gives the whole variable domain KAGVTQTPRYLIKTRGQQVTLSCSPISGHRSVSWYQQTPGQGLQFLFEYFSETQRNKGNFPGRFSGRQFSNSRSEMNVSTLELGDSALYLCASSSGSSTGELFFGEGSRLTVL.

The chain couples TRBV4-1 to TRBJ1-5, with D tentatively TRBD1 (6 bases). Germline-derived CDR1 and CDR2 are MGHRA and YSYEKL. The CDR3 contains 14 residues. Trimming stripped 4 bases from V and 4 bases from J, with 11 bases between. The CDR3 loop is CASSLRTENQPQHF. CDR3 nucleotide sequence: TGCGCCAGCAGCCTTAGGACAGAAAATCAGCCCCAGCATTTT.

The genes are TRBV24-1 and TRBJ2-1; 9 nucleotides align to TRBD2. The CDR3 has 13 amino acids. Germline-derived CDR1 and CDR2 are KGHDR and SFDVKD. Trimming cost V 4 bases and J 7 bases; bases outside gene matches: 1. The CDR3 reads CATSEGLANEQFF. CDR3 coding DNA: TGTGCCACCAGTGAGGGACTAGCTAATGAGCAGTTCTTC.

There are a few counts of this clonotype. This rearrangement joins TRBV7-7 to TRBJ2-5; 11 positions match TRBD1. The CDR3 covers 16 residues. Germline V lookup: CDR1 SSHAT, CDR2 FNYEAQ (reference sequence). The V and J ends lost 3 bases and 5 bases, in that order; junction bases with no gene match: 8. The CDR3 spells CASSLSRTGGLETQYF. The CDR3 bases are TGTGCCAGCAGCTTGTCCAGGACAGGGGGCTTGGAGACCCAGTACTTC.

This clonotype was counted ten times or more. The genes are TRBV20-1 and TRBJ2-3; D gene unclear. Between the trimmed V and J ends, which lost 3 bases and 2 bases, there was a span of 6 bases. Germline assignment: CDR1 DFQATT and CDR2 SNEGSKA (reference sequence). This CDR3 spans 12 amino acids. In DNA, the CDR3 is TGCAGTGCTAGTCGGAACACAGATACGCAGTATTTT. Its protein product is CSASRNTDTQYF.

In its sample, this clonotype was seen once. The rearrangement uses TRBV20-1 and TRBJ1-6; D is unclear. Germline V gives CDR1 DFQATT, CDR2 SNEGSKA (reference sequence). Between the trimmed V and J ends, which lost 3 bases and 15 bases, there was a span of 27 bases. The CDR3 covers 16 residues. Here the CDR3 DNA reads TGCAGTGCTAGCGCTTCGCTCGCAATCCAGACACAACTCCTCCACTTT. Its translation is CSASASLAIQTQLLHF.

The chain couples TRBV20-1 to TRBJ2-1; D possibly matches TRBD1 or TRBD2 (7 bases each). Per the germline V gene, CDR1 is DFQATT and CDR2 is SNEGSKA (reference sequence). V lost 3 bases and J 9 bases, leaving 9 bases between the germline ends. CDR3 length equals 11 residues. The DNA for the CDR3 is TGCAGTGCTAGCAGGGGGGGTGAGCAGTTCTTC. It translates to CSASRGGEQFF.

This clonotype was seen a few times. The chain uses TRBV18 and TRBJ2-7; D is possibly TRBD1 (6 bases). The germline V gene has CDR1 KGHSH and CDR2 LQKENI. Deletions cut 2 bases from V and 4 bases from J, with 9 bases between. This CDR3 is 13 amino acids long. CDR3 nucleotide sequence: TGTGCCAGCTCACCAAACAGGGATTACGAGCAGTACGTC. It translates to CASSPNRDYEQYV.

The chain carries TRBV3-1 and TRBJ1-2, with D perhaps matching TRBD1 (5 bases). The CDR3 is 14 amino acids. Per the germline V gene, CDR1 is LGHDT and CDR2 is YNNKEL (reference sequence). The V end was cut by 4 bases, the J end by 7 bases, with 16 bases between. The CDR3 loop is CASSPRGFLGGYTF. The CDR3 bases are TGTGCCAGCAGCCCACGGGGCTTTTTGGGTGGCTACACCTTC.

This clonotype was seen a handful of times. J is TRBJ2-1 and V is TRBV19; TRBD2 aligns across 10 bases. Trimming removed 4 bases from V and 6 bases from J; junction bases left unmatched: 6. Germline CDR1 is LNHDA and CDR2 is SQIVND (reference sequence). CDR3 length: 15 amino acids. In DNA, the CDR3 is TGTGCCAGTAGTAACAGCGGGGGGGCCGCCAATGAGCAGTTCTTC. It translates to CASSNSGGAANEQFF.

This clonotype showed up many times. The J gene is TRBJ2-1, the V gene TRBV12-3 or TRBV12-4; D ambiguous. Between the trimmed V and J ends, which lost 4 bases and 6 bases, there was a span of 7 bases. The CDR3 length is 12 residues. The CDR3, as DNA: TGTGCCAGCAGTTACCGAGGCAATGAGCAGTTCTTC. The encoded protein is CASSYRGNEQFF.

The chain links TRBV2 to TRBJ2-7; D remains unclear. The CDR3 is 14 residues long. The V end lost 4 bases, the J end lost 0 bases, and 10 bases lay between the germline ends. CDR1 is SNHLY and CDR2 is FYNNEI in the germline V gene. CDR3 region: CASSGSASSYEQYV. The CDR3 DNA sequence: TGTGCCAGCAGTGGCTCGGCCAGCTCCTACGAGCAGTACGTC.

V gene TRBV11-2 combines with J gene TRBJ2-7; possibly TRBD1 for D (6 bases). Germline loops: CDR1 SGHAT, CDR2 FQNNGV. The CDR3 length is 14 residues. Trimming removed 5 bases at V and 3 bases at J, with 14 bases between. DNA of the CDR3: TGTGCCAGCAGCCGGAGACAGGCCCTCTACGAGCAGTACTTC. Translated, it gives CASSRRQALYEQYF.

The chain joins TRBV10-3 to TRBJ2-7, with 12 positions matching TRBD1. This CDR3 is 13 amino acids long. CDR1 is ENHRY and CDR2 is SYGVKD in the germline V gene. V lost 6 bases to trimming and J lost 4 bases; unmatched junction nucleotides: 1. The CDR3 region is CAIRGQGAYEQYV. The DNA of the CDR3 is TGTGCCATCAGGGGACAGGGGGCGTACGAGCAGTACGTC.

This clonotype showed up many times. The CDR3 loop reads CASRETGELFF. The CDR3 coding sequence is TGTGCCAGCAGGGAGACCGGGGAGCTGTTTTTT. The genes are TRBV7-8 and TRBJ2-2, with unresolved D. V lost 6 bases and J lost 5, with 4 bases in between. This CDR3 contains 11 residues. The germline V gene encodes CDR1 SGHVS and CDR2 FQNEAQ.